Ten or more counts support the clone carrying this T cell receptor beta chain. Its target is unknown. RNA transcripts were the template for amplifying TCR beta CDR3 regions. The TCR CDR3 was amplified in a first-round RT-PCR using the HTBI primer set. Each CDR3 protein is one row after TCRdb ran MiXCR on the multiplex PCR reads. The sample includes roughly 750,000 distinct CDR3 sequences, 15% to 20% of them seen just once. These data originate in a study of T cells in Graves' hyperthyroidism and ophthalmopathy. Trimming removed 6 bases from V and 7 bases from J; junction bases left unmatched: 12. Germline CDR1 and CDR2: DFQATT and SNEGSKA (reference sequence). This CDR3 is built from 15 residues. Patients with uncontrolled infections, other autoimmune diseases, pregnancy or lactation were excluded. Every diagnosis used clinical symptoms, serum thyroxine and TRAb, thyroid ultrasound and orbital computed tomography. PBMCs were collected from an approximately 9.4 ml volume of fresh peripheral blood.

General study findings and limits: Most thyroid-expanded clonotypes above 0.001 were also found in blood.

The rearrangement uses TRBV20-1 and TRBJ2-3; 11 bases map to TRBD2. The clonotype originates from a man aged 18 to 29 with Graves' hyperthyroidism. The sequenced sample consisted of blood. CDR3 amino acids: CSAARALAGVYTQYF. The CDR3 nucleotides are TGCAGTGCAGCCCGTGCACTAGCGGGAGTATATACGCAGTATTTT.